This TCR beta chain was obtained from a study of blood T cell repertoires in COVID-19. Germline V CDR1 and CDR2: MDHEN, SYDVKM. The CDR3 has 15 residues. V lost 5 bases, J lost 3 bases, and 4 bases stayed unmatched. Method: immunoSEQ multiplex PCR; TCRdb's copy keeps in-frame clones and lacks some. The data contain 140,000 to 150,000 clones, around 82% of them singletons. The chain is built from TRBV28 and TRBJ1-5; 10 nucleotides align to TRBD1. Sequencing was done on a sample of PBMCs or T cells enriched from blood (not recorded which). This clonotype originated in a woman between 45 and 65 years old who had recovered from COVID-19. CDR3 amino acids: CASSPGTGVNQPQHF. The CDR3 DNA is TGTGCCAGCAGTCCCGGGACAGGGGTCAATCAGCCCCAGCATTTT.